The 30 T cell receptor beta chains below were found in one sample sequenced in a study of blood T cell repertoires in COVID-19 (dated by TCRdb to about 2020). Libraries were prepared through the immunoSEQ multiplex PCR assay. Here the immuneACCESS table is served through TCRdb, limited to in-frame sequences with V and J called. Missing clones are a known gap in these copies; in checked studies unresolved V genes cover under half, and the rest lacks a known reason. The sample records over 100,000 clones, around three quarters of which are singletons. Roughly 17% of the sample goes to the ten largest clones. The sample comprised peripheral blood. These TCRs come from a man aged 55 to 70 with active or convalescent COVID-19.

This clone was picked up one time. V gene TRBV19 combines with J gene TRBJ1-5; D gene uncertain. The germline CDR1 and CDR2 sequences are LNHDA and SQIVND (reference sequence). The CDR3 is 13 residues long. V was pared by 2 bases and J by 7 bases, with 9 bases between. CDR3 residues: CASSILSLQPQHF. CDR3 DNA sequence: TGTGCCAGTAGTATACTTAGCTTACAGCCCCAGCATTTT.

The chain joins TRBV3-1 (or the pseudogene TRBV3-2) to TRBJ2-5; a possible D gene is TRBD1 (6 bases). Germline V gene sequence: CDR1 LGHDT, CDR2 YNNKEL (reference sequence). The CDR3 has 14 amino acids. Between the trimmed V and J ends, which lost 4 bases and 6 bases, there was a span of 15 bases. The CDR3 here is CASSPSRGGKTQYF. The CDR3 DNA sequence: TGTGCCAGCAGCCCAAGCAGGGGTGGAAAGACCCAGTACTTC.

The rearrangement links TRBV27 to TRBJ2-7, with TRBD1 as a possible D gene (5 bases). Trimming shortened V by 3 bases and J by 6 bases, and 15 bases separated the two germline ends. There are 14 residues in the CDR3. Germline V lookup: CDR1 MNHEY, CDR2 SMNVEV (reference sequence). The CDR3 loop reads CASSFGAGFGEQYF. DNA of the CDR3: TGTGCCAGCAGTTTTGGAGCAGGGTTTGGCGAGCAGTACTTC.

This clone has only one observation. The chain joins TRBV9 to TRBJ2-2; 8 bases map to TRBD2. CDR3 length: 16 residues. Trimming removed 1 base from V and 5 bases from J; junction bases left unmatched: 7. The V gene's germline CDR1 is SGDLS and CDR2 YYNGEE. The CDR3, as DNA: TGTGCCAGCAGCGTATCTAGCGGGCCTGATACCGGGGAGCTGTTTTTT. Translated, it gives CASSVSSGPDTGELFF.

The V gene is TRBV20-1, the J gene TRBJ2-3; D is undetermined. The CDR3 contains 11 residues. Germline loops: CDR1 DFQATT, CDR2 SNEGSKA (reference sequence). The V end was cut by 7 bases, the J end by 4 bases, with 9 bases between. CDR3 DNA sequence: TGCAGTGGGCTAGGCCCAGATACGCAGTATTTT. It specifies CSGLGPDTQYF.

The chain is built from TRBV5-1 and TRBJ2-7, with 8 bases identical to TRBD2. The CDR3 sequence is 14 residues long. CDR1 and CDR2 (germline): SGHRS, YFSETQ. V lost 0 bases and J lost 5; bases outside the gene matches: 4. The CDR3 sequence is CASSLGGRLDEQYF. For the CDR3, the DNA is TGCGCCAGCAGCTTGGGCGGGAGGTTAGACGAGCAGTACTTC.

The chain recombines TRBV18 with TRBJ1-4; unclear D gene. The CDR3 runs 16 residues. Germline CDR1 and CDR2: KGHSH and LQKENI. Trimming stripped 4 bases from V and 0 bases from J, with 12 bases between. In nucleotides, the CDR3 is TGTGCCAGCTCACAGGACTCCATTTCAACTAATGAAAAACTGTTTTTT. Translation gives CASSQDSISTNEKLFF.

V gene TRBV6-6 combines with J gene TRBJ2-5, with TRBD1 as a possible D gene (6 bases). Germline lookup yields CDR1 MNHNY and CDR2 SVGAGI (reference sequence). V lost 6 bases and J lost 4, with 18 bases in between. CDR3 length: 15 residues. CDR3 residues: CASRDQGGFGETQYF. The CDR3, as DNA: TGTGCCAGCAGAGATCAAGGGGGTTTCGGAGAGACCCAGTACTTC.

This clone occurred once. The chain has TRBV5-1 and TRBJ2-5; TRBD1 matches 9 bases. Germline CDR1 reads SGHRS; CDR2 reads YFSETQ. The CDR3 is 15 residues long. Trimming took 5 bases from V and 6 from J; bases not matched to a gene: 11. The CDR3, as DNA: TGCGCCAGCAGTCGGGACCCGGGACAGGGCCAGACCCAGTACTTC. It translates to CASSRDPGQGQTQYF.

The CDR3 here is CASSGRATRLNTEAFF. In DNA, the CDR3 is TGTGCCAGCTCAGGGAGGGCCACCAGATTGAACACTGAAGCTTTCTTT. V gene TRBV28 combines with J gene TRBJ1-1, with a tentative D call TRBD1 (5 bases). The V gene's germline CDR1 is MDHEN and CDR2 SYDVKM. Trimming stripped 8 bases from V and 0 bases from J, with 19 bases between. The CDR3 consists of 16 residues.

The genes are TRBV6-5 and TRBJ1-2; 9 bases align to TRBD1. V gave up 8 bases and J gave up 4 bases; unmatched junction bases: 8. The CDR3 loop spans 14 amino acids. The germline gives CDR1 MNHEY, CDR2 SVGAGI. The CDR3 bases are TGTGCCAGCCGCTCCAGGGACAGGGCCTATGGCTACACCTTC. It yields the protein CASRSRDRAYGYTF.

The V gene is TRBV4-1, the J gene TRBJ2-3; 14 bases are shared with TRBD2. After removal of 3 bases from V and 0 bases from J, the junction contained 11 bases not matched to a gene. Germline CDR1 MGHRA, CDR2 YSYEKL. The CDR3 covers 20 residues. The CDR3 loop reads CASSHGPGTSGRGSTDTQYF. As DNA, the CDR3 is TGCGCCAGCAGCCATGGCCCCGGGACTAGCGGGAGAGGTAGCACAGATACGCAGTATTTT.

The V call is TRBV27, the J call TRBJ2-1; 8 bases fit TRBD1. CDR1 is MNHEY and CDR2 is SMNVEV in the germline V gene (reference sequence). The CDR3 runs to 14 residues. Trimming at V came to 2 bases and at J to 4 bases, leaving 1 base not matched to a gene. The CDR3 is CASSLRQGYNEQFF. The CDR3 bases are TGTGCCAGCAGTTTACGACAGGGGTACAATGAGCAGTTCTTC.

The chain is built from TRBV15 and TRBJ2-3; no firm D call. V dropped 1 base and J dropped 2 bases, with 10 bases sitting between them. CDR1 and CDR2 (germline): LNHNV, YYDKDF (reference sequence). There are 15 residues in the CDR3. The chain's CDR3 is CATSRVPGTTDTQYF. CDR3 DNA sequence: TGTGCCACCAGCAGAGTCCCAGGAACCACAGATACGCAGTATTTT.

The chain combines TRBV28 with TRBJ1-5, with 7 bases aligning to TRBD1. Per germline, CDR1 MDHEN and CDR2 SYDVKM. The CDR3 spans 18 residues. J gave up 0 bases and V 6 bases, and 14 bases lay outside the gene matches. This chain's CDR3 is CASRPSLGTADSNQPQHF. The DNA of the CDR3 is TGTGCCAGCAGACCCTCTCTTGGGACAGCCGATAGCAATCAGCCCCAGCATTTT.

The chain carries TRBV5-1 and TRBJ2-3; 7 bases are a match to TRBD2. Losses at the gene ends were 1 base for V and 3 bases for J; bases not matched to a gene: 5. CDR1 is SGHRS, CDR2 YFSETQ, per germline. This CDR3 comprises 15 residues. CDR3 bases: TGCGCCAGCAGCTTGAACGGGAGGTTTACAGATACGCAGTATTTT. Its protein product is CASSLNGRFTDTQYF.

This clone was recorded only once. This chain joins TRBV7-6 and TRBJ2-6; tentatively, D is TRBD2 (5 bases). CDR1 is SGHVS, CDR2 FNYEAQ, per germline. CDR3 length equals 17 residues. V was cut by 5 bases and J by 0 bases, with 14 bases left in between. DNA of the CDR3: TGTGCCAGCAGCCCACGCTGGCGGGCCTCTGGGGCCAACGTCCTGACTTTC. This translates into CASSPRWRASGANVLTF.

This clone showed up just a few times. CDR3 residues: CASSQKVGQPQHF. CDR3 in DNA: TGTGCCAGCAGCCAAAAGGTCGGGCAGCCCCAGCATTTT. V gene TRBV12-3 or TRBV12-4 combines with J gene TRBJ1-5; no firm D call. V was clipped by 6 bases and J by 7 bases, with 13 bases between them. The CDR3 consists of 13 residues.

This chain joins TRBV15 and TRBJ2-3, with 15 bases fitting TRBD2. Germline V gives CDR1 LNHNV, CDR2 YYDKDF (reference sequence). This CDR3 contains 15 residues. J gave up 6 bases and V 3 bases, and 1 base lay outside the gene matches. The CDR3 region is CATSRGLAGGDTQYF. The CDR3 coding sequence is TGTGCCACCAGCAGGGGACTAGCGGGAGGCGATACGCAGTATTTT.

This chain joins TRBV27 and TRBJ2-3; possible D gene TRBD2, 6 bases. V lost 8 bases and J 2 bases, leaving 14 bases between the germline ends. Looked up from germline, CDR1 is MNHEY and CDR2 is SMNVEV (reference sequence). This CDR3 has 14 residues. This CDR3 reads CASPLGSFTDTQYF. In DNA form, the CDR3 reads TGTGCCAGCCCACTCGGGAGTTTCACAGATACGCAGTATTTT.

The genes are TRBV12-3 or TRBV12-4 and TRBJ2-1; 7 bases line up with TRBD2. V trimming: 6 bases; J trimming: 7 bases; junction bases outside the gene matches: 0. This CDR3 is built from 11 residues. The CDR3 loop is CASRRENEQFF. The CDR3 DNA reads TGTGCCAGCAGGCGGGAGAATGAGCAGTTCTTC.

This clone was seen just once. The rearrangement links TRBV12-3 or TRBV12-4 to TRBJ2-1, with a possible D match to TRBD1 (5 bases). This CDR3 comprises 12 residues. The V end lost 5 bases, the J end lost 5 bases, and 7 bases lay between the germline ends. In nucleotides, the CDR3 is TGTGCCAGCAGTCAGGGAAACAATGAGCAGTTCTTC. Translation gives CASSQGNNEQFF.

This clone was counted between two and nine times. The V call is TRBV6-1, the J call TRBJ1-5; D ambiguous. The ends were cut back, 3 bases at V and 0 bases at J, with 12 bases in the middle. This CDR3 is built from 16 residues. The V gene's germline CDR1 is MNHNS and CDR2 SASEGT. As DNA, the CDR3 is TGTGCCAGCAGTGAGTTCCGGGAGGCTAGCAATCAGCCCCAGCATTTT. This gives the protein CASSEFREASNQPQHF.

V and J are TRBV5-6 and TRBJ2-7; maybe TRBD1 (6 bases). V gave up 2 bases and J gave up 6 bases, with 15 bases separating them. Germline-derived CDR1 and CDR2 are SGHDT and YYEEEE. This CDR3 has 14 amino acids. CDR3 region: CASSFQGRRSEQYF. The CDR3 coding sequence is TGTGCCAGCAGCTTCCAGGGGCGGCGCTCCGAGCAGTACTTC.

The chain joins TRBV4-1 to TRBJ2-5; D may be TRBD2 (5 bases). The CDR3 totals 15 residues. The germline V gene encodes CDR1 MGHRA and CDR2 YSYEKL. V was clipped by 0 bases and J by 5 bases, with 13 bases between them. The CDR3 here is CASSQDREREETQYF. CDR3 coding DNA: TGCGCCAGCAGCCAAGATAGGGAGAGGGAGGAGACCCAGTACTTC.

Notes on this clone: The junction and the germline gene differ at one end; a read error may be behind it. The chain has TRBV7-2 and TRBJ2-6; 9 bases are a match to TRBD2. Germline CDR1 is SGHTA and CDR2 is FQGNSA. This CDR3 has 17 amino acids. The CDR3 nucleotides are TGTGCCAGCAGCGGTAGCGGGAGTATTTCTGGTGCCAACGTCCTGACTTTC. Its translation: CASSGSGSISGANVLTF.

The CDR3 region is CASSPASGGSETQYF. For the CDR3, the DNA is TGTGCCAGCAGCCCGGCTAGCGGTGGCTCGGAGACCCAGTACTTC. This chain connects TRBV3-1 (or the pseudogene TRBV3-2) to TRBJ2-5; 7 positions match TRBD2. Germline V lookup: CDR1 LGHDT, CDR2 YNNKEL (reference sequence). This CDR3 region has 15 residues. V was clipped by 4 bases and J by 5 bases; unmatched bases: 10.

CDR3 in amino acids: CASSLGQAPSTNEQFF. CDR3 nucleotides: TGTGCCAGCAGCTTAGGACAGGCCCCTAGTACCAATGAGCAGTTCTTC. V and J are TRBV7-3 and TRBJ2-1; TRBD1 aligns across 7 bases. The trim removed 2 bases at V and 6 bases at J, leaving 10 bases unmatched. From germline, CDR1 is SGHTA and CDR2 FQGTGA. This CDR3 region has 16 residues.

This clone came up once. The chain recombines TRBV7-8 with TRBJ2-7; tentatively, D is TRBD2 (5 bases). V was cut by 2 bases and J by 2 bases, with 10 bases left in between. This CDR3 comprises 14 residues. In germline, CDR1 is SGHVS, CDR2 FQNEAQ. This CDR3 is CASSLSSGPYEQYF. The DNA of the CDR3 is TGTGCCAGCAGCTTATCCAGCGGACCCTACGAGCAGTACTTC.

This clone was seen more than once but under ten times. This chain connects TRBV4-1 to TRBJ2-7; D remains unclear. V was pared by 0 bases and J by 2 bases, with 8 bases between. The CDR3 covers 14 residues. The germline CDR1 and CDR2 sequences are MGHRA and YSYEKL. CDR3 sequence (DNA): TGCGCCAGCAGCCAAGAAAACAGAGCCTACGAGCAGTACTTC. Its translation is CASSQENRAYEQYF.